The entry that follows covers one T cell receptor beta chain sequence. Per the germline V gene, CDR1 is SGHRS and CDR2 is YFSETQ. V was clipped by 4 bases and J by 13 bases; unmatched bases: 8. This CDR3 comprises 12 residues. PCR employed 60 Vbeta and 13 Jbeta primers. The table came from immunoSEQ multiplex PCR; TCRdb's copy has only in-frame clones and leaves some out. This sample carries around 150,000 clones, 76% of them seen once, and the ten largest clones take 1.8%. This sample is drawn from a study of cytomegalovirus exposure and HLA in healthy donors. The rearrangement joins TRBV5-1 to TRBJ2-1; 7 bases fit TRBD1. This TCR derives from a female donor in good health and CMV-seropositive. The sequenced sample consisted of PBMCs. As DNA, the CDR3 is TGCGCCAGCAGCCCACCGAGGGGGCTCCAGTTCTTC. Translating gives CASSPPRGLQFF. The whole variable domain, remainder taken from reference TRBV5-1 and TRBJ2-1, is KAGVTQTPRYLIKTRGQQVTLSCSPISGHRSVSWYQQTPGQGLQFLFEYFSETQRNKGNFPGRFSGRQFSNSRSEMNVSTLELGDSALYLCASSPPRGLQFFGPGTRLTVL.